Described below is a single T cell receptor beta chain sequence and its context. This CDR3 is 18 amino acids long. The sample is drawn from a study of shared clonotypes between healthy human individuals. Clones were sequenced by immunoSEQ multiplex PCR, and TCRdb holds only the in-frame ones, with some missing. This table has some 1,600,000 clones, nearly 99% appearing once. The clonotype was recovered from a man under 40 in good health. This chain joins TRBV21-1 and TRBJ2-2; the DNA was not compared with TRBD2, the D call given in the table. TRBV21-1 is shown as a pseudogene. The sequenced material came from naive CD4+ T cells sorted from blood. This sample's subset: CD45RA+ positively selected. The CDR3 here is CASSKGTAGGPHTGELFF. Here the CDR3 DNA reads TGTGCCAGCAGCAAGGGGACAGCGGGAGGCCCCCACACCGGGGAGCTGTTTTTT.